These 10 T cell receptor beta chains share one sample of origin, sequenced in a study of beta chain features in type 1 diabetes. Study-wide results and limits: In all four CD4+ subsets, TCRB CDR3 length was significantly, moderately reduced in type 1 diabetes.

Expressed TCRB transcripts were sequenced because the entire RNA isolate underwent reverse transcription. Repertoires were generated with immunoSEQ multiplex PCR, while TCRdb's copy carries only in-frame clones and drops some. The repertoire holds 95,000 to 150,000 clones, with roughly 15% as singletons. Their antigen targets remain unknown. The sequenced sample was central memory CD4+ T cells from blood. All receptors come from a man aged 25 to 40 with type 1 diabetes.

The chain carries TRBV5-1 and TRBJ2-1; either TRBD1 or TRBD2 may fit D (5 bases each). CDR1 is SGHRS, CDR2 YFSETQ, per germline. The CDR3 sequence is 16 residues long. The germline V and J ends were trimmed by 1 base and 0 bases, with 11 bases remaining between them. For the CDR3, the DNA is TGCGCCAGCAGCTTGTCAGGGACGAGCTCCTACAATGAGCAGTTCTTC. Translating gives CASSLSGTSSYNEQFF.

The rearrangement joins TRBV11-2 to TRBJ2-3; D is possibly TRBD2 (5 bases). CDR1 SGHAT and CDR2 FQNNGV come from the germline V gene. V lost 6 bases to trimming and J lost 1 base, with 11 bases between them. The CDR3 runs 14 residues. The CDR3 DNA reads TGTGCCAGCAGTTTCGCCGGGGGCACAGATACGCAGTATTTT. Its translation: CASSFAGGTDTQYF.

V is TRBV6-1 and J is TRBJ2-1; D possibly corresponds to TRBD2 (6 bases). V was shortened by 4 bases and J by 9 bases, with 10 bases between the two germline ends. The CDR3 covers 12 residues. Germline V gives CDR1 MNHNS, CDR2 SASEGT. In DNA, the CDR3 is TGTGCCAGCAGTGGCCTAGCGAGTGAGCAGTTCTTC. Its translation is CASSGLASEQFF.

The chain combines TRBV10-3 with TRBJ2-3; no firm D call. This CDR3 contains 12 residues. The germline gives CDR1 ENHRY, CDR2 SYGVKD. The ends were cut back, 2 bases at V and 5 bases at J, with 5 bases in the middle. This chain's CDR3 is CAISEEQDTQYF. Written as DNA, the CDR3 is TGTGCCATCAGTGAGGAGCAAGATACGCAGTATTTT.

This rearrangement joins TRBV19 to TRBJ2-3, with D possibly TRBD2 on 5 matching bases. This CDR3 has 14 residues. Germline CDR1 and CDR2: LNHDA and SQIVND (reference sequence). Trimming took off 3 bases at V and 6 bases at J, with 13 bases between the two ends. The CDR3 loop reads CASSIGTSGDTQYF. CDR3 DNA: TGTGCCAGTAGTATTGGCACCTCGGGGGATACGCAGTATTTT.

This clone has more than one count but fewer than ten. The chain couples TRBV30 to TRBJ1-3; D gene unclear. Germline CDR1 is GTSNPN and CDR2 is SVGIG (reference sequence). The CDR3 has 14 residues. V shed 4 bases and J shed 0 bases, with 10 bases lying between them. Here the CDR3 DNA reads TGTGCCTGGACGCCAGTAAGCTCTGGAAACACCATATATTTT. Protein sequence: CAWTPVSSGNTIYF.

This clone came up a few times. The rearrangement links TRBV29-1 to TRBJ1-2; 7 bases are shared with TRBD1. The J segment lost 3 bases and the V segment lost 6 bases, leaving 4 bases of the junction unmatched. The CDR3 spans 12 residues. The V gene's germline CDR1 is SQVTM and CDR2 ANQGSEA. CDR3 protein: CSVRTGYYGYTF. For the CDR3, the DNA is TGCAGCGTAAGGACAGGTTACTATGGCTACACCTTC.

This clone was recorded a few times. The V call is TRBV29-1, the J call TRBJ1-2; D is perhaps TRBD1 (5 bases). V was clipped by 6 bases and J by 8 bases, with 16 bases between them. This CDR3 contains 12 residues. The germline gives CDR1 SQVTM, CDR2 ANQGSEA. CDR3 sequence (DNA): TGCAGCGTGCTGGGGGGGTCGGGCGGCTACACCTTC. This sequence encodes CSVLGGSGGYTF. Variable domain in full (rest from reference TRBV29-1 and TRBJ1-2): SAVISQKPSRDICQRGTSLTIQCQVDSQVTMMFWYRQQPGQSLTLIATANQGSEATYESGFVIDKFPISRPNLTFSTLTVSNMSPEDSSIYLCSVLGGSGGYTFGSGTRLTVV.

This clone has at least ten counts. The chain carries TRBV5-6 and TRBJ2-4; unclear D gene. CDR3 size: 14 residues. Germline CDR1 SGHDT, CDR2 YYEEEE. With 2 bases removed from V and 0 bases from J, the gap between germline ends came to 6 bases. CDR3 nucleotide sequence: TGTGCCAGCAGCTTTAGGGAAGCCAAAAACATTCAGTACTTC. This gives the protein CASSFREAKNIQYF.

The chain uses TRBV5-1 and TRBJ1-5; D not resolved. Trimming shortened V by 4 bases and J by 6 bases, and 11 bases separated the two germline ends. The CDR3 loop spans 13 amino acids. Germline-derived CDR1 and CDR2 are SGHRS and YFSETQ. The CDR3 coding sequence is TGCGCCAGCAGCCGTACGGGGAGTCAGCCCCAGCATTTT. Its translation is CASSRTGSQPQHF.